This T cell receptor (beta chain) is drawn from a study of Ad26.COV2.S vaccination and SARS-CoV-2 variants. This clone was picked up one time. As yet, its antigen is unknown. TCRdb's table, derived via immunoSEQ multiplex PCR, lists solely in-frame clones and lacks some. Among roughly 500,000 clones listed, around 90% were seen once. Study outcomes and limitations: Measures of TCR breadth and depth may have fallen short of total T cell responses. People who got the vaccine or the placebo had similar non-spike TCR breadth.

Treatment noted: around 19 received Ad26.COV2.S at low or high dose, single or two shots; about 5 received placebo; per-sample allocation not given. Collection of the samples took place on day 63 after the first injection of vaccine or placebo. Per the germline V gene, CDR1 is MGHRA and CDR2 is YSYEKL. This CDR3 spans 18 amino acids. Between the trimmed V and J ends, which lost 2 bases and 2 bases, there was a span of 19 bases. Sequenced here: peripheral blood, sampled in a trial of Ad26.COV2.S vaccine versus placebo. This receptor was obtained from a person aged 18-65 years who received the Ad26.COV2.S COVID-19 vaccine or a placebo. This chain uses TRBV4-1 with TRBJ2-1, with a weak D call TRBD1 (5 bases). The CDR3 loop reads CASSQFGLGQTAYNEQFF. The CDR3, as DNA: TGCGCCAGCAGCCAATTCGGTCTGGGTCAGACAGCCTACAATGAGCAGTTCTTC.